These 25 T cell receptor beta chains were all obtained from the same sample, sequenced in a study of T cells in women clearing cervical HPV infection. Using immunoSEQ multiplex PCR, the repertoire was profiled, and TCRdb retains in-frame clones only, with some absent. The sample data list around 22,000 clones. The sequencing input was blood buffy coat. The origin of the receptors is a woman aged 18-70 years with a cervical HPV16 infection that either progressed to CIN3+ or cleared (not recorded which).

The CDR3 DNA, read in part, is TGTGCCAGCGTCATGGGGACTGGCTCCTACGAC. This codes for CASVMGTGSYD. The complete CDR3 sequence is CASVMGTGSYDYTF. The V and J genes are TRBV7-9 and TRBJ1-2, with D possibly matching TRBD1 (5 bases). The CDR3 extends 3 residues past the end of the read, so its final part is completed from the germline J gene. Germline loops: CDR1 SEHNR, CDR2 FQNEAQ (reference sequence). The CDR3 length is 14 residues.

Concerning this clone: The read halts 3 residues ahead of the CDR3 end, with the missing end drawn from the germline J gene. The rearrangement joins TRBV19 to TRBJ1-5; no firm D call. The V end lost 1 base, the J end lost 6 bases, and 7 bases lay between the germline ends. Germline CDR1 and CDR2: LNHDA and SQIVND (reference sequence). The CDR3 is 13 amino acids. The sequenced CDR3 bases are TGTGCCAGTAGTATAGCTACCACTCAGCCC. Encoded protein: CASSIATTQP. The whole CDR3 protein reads CASSIATTQPQHF.

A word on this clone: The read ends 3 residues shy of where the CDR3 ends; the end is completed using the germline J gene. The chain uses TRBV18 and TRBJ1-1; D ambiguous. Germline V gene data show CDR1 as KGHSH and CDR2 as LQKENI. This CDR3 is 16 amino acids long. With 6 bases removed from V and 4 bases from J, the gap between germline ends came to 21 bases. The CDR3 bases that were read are TGTGCCAGCTCCCCCAGGATGGATGATTTCGCCACTGAA. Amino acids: CASSPRMDDFATE. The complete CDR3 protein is CASSPRMDDFATEAFF.

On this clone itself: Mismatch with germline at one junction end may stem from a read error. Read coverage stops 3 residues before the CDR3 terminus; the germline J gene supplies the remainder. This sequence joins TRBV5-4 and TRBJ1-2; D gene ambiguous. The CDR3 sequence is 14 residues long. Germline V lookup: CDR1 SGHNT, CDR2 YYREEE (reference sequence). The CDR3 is CAGSHEYGLYGYTF. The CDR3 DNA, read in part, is TGTGCCGGCAGTCATGAGTATGGACTCTATGGC.

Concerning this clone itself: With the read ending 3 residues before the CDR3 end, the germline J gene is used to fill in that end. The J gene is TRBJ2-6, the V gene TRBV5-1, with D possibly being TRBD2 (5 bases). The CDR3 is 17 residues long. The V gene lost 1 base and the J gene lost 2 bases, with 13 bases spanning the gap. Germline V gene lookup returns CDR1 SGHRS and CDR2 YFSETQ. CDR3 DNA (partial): TGCGCCAGCAGCTTGCTAGCACAGCAGGCTGGGGCCAACGTC. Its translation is CASSLLAQQAGANV. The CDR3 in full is CASSLLAQQAGANVLTF.

The part of the CDR3 DNA that was read is TGCGCCAGCAGCCAAGCAGGGAATGGGGAGGGCAGCACAGATACG. As protein: CASSQAGNGEGSTDT. The CDR3, in full, reads CASSQAGNGEGSTDTQYF. The chain links TRBV4-1 to TRBJ2-3; 7 nucleotides agree with TRBD2. The read finishes 3 residues shy of the CDR3 end, and the germline J gene is used to complete it. The V gene end was trimmed by 1 base and the J gene end by 0 bases; junction bases not matched to a gene: 10. The CDR3 has 18 amino acids. Germline values: CDR1 MGHRA, CDR2 YSYEKL.

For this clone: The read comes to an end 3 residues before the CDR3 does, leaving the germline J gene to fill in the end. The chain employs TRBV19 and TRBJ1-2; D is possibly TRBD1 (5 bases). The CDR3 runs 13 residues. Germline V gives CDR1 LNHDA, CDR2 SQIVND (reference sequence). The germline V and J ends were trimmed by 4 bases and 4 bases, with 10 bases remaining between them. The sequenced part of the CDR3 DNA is TGTGCCAGTAGTACAGGGTCGCTCTATGGC. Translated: CASSTGSLYG. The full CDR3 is CASSTGSLYGYTF.

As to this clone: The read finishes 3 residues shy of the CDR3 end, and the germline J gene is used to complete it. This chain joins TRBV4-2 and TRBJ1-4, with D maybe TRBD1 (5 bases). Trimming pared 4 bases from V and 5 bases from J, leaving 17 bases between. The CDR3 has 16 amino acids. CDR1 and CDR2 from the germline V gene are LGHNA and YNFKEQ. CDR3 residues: CASSPYPGGRNEKLFF. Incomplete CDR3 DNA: TGTGCCAGCAGCCCCTACCCGGGGGGAAGGAATGAAAAA.

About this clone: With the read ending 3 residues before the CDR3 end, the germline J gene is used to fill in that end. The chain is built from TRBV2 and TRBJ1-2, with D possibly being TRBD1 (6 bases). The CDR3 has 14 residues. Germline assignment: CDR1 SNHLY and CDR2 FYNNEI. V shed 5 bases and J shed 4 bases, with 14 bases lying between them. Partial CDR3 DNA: TGTGCCAGCAGTCCTCAGGGGCTAGGCTATGGC. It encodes CASSPQGLGYG. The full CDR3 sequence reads CASSPQGLGYGYTF.

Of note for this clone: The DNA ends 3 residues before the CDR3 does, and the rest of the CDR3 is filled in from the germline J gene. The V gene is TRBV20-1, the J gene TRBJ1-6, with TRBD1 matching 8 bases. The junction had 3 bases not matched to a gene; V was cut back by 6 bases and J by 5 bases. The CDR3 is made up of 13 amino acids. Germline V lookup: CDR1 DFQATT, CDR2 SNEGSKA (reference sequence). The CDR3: CSAEGQDNSPLHF. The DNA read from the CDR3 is TGCAGTGCCGAGGGACAGGATAATTCACCC.

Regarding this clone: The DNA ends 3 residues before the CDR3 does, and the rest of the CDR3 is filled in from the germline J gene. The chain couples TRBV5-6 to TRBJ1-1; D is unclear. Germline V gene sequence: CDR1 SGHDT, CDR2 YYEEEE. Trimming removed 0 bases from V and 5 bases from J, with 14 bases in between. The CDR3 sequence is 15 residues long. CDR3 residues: CASSLGAGGGTEAFF. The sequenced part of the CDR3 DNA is TGTGCCAGCAGCTTGGGGGCCGGAGGAGGGACTGAA.

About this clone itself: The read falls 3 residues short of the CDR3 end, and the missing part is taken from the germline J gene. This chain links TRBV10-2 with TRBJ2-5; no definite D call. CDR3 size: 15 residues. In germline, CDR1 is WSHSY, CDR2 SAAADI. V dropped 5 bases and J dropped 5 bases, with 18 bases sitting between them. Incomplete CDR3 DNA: TGCGCCAGCAGTCAGACACCTGGTAGATTGGAGACC. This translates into CASSQTPGRLET. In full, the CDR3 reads CASSQTPGRLETQYF.

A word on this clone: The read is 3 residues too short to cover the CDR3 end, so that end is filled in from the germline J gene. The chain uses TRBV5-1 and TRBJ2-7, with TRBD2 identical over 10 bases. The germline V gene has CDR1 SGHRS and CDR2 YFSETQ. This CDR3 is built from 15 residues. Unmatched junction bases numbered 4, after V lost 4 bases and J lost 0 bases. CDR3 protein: CASSVGLAYSYEQYF. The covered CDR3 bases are TGCGCCAGCAGCGTGGGACTAGCGTACTCCTACGAG.

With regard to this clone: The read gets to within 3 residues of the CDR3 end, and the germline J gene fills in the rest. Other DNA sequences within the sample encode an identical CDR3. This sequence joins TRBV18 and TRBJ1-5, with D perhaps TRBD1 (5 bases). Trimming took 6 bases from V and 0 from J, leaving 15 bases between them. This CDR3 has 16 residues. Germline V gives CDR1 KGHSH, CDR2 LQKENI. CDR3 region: CASSHTGPYSNQPQHF. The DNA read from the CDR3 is TGTGCCAGCTCCCACACAGGACCTTATAGCAATCAGCCC.

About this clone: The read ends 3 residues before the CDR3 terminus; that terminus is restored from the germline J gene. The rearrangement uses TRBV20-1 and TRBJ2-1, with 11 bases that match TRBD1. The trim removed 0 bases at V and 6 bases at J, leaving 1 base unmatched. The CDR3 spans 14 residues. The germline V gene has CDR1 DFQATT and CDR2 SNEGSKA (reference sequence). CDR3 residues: CSARDGQGANEQFF. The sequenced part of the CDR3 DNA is TGCAGTGCTAGAGATGGACAGGGGGCCAATGAG.

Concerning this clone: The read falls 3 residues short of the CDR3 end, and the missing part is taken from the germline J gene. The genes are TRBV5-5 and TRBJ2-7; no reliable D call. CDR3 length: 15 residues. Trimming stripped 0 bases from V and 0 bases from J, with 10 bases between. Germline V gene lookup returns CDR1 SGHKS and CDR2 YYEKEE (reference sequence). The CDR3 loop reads CASSLGSQSSYEQYF. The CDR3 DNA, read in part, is TGTGCCAGCAGCTTGGGGTCCCAGAGCTCCTACGAG.

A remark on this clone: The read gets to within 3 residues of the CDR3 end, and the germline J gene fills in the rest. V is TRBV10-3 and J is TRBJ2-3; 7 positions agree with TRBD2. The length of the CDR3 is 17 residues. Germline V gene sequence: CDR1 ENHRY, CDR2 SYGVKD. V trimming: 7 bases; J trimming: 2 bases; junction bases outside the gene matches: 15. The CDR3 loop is CAITHKALAANTDTQYF. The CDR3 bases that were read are TGTGCCATCACCCACAAGGCTCTAGCGGCCAACACAGATACG.

The CDR3 reads CAMGQGISGNTIYF. The sequenced part of the CDR3 DNA is TGTGCCATGGGCCAGGGAATCTCTGGAAACACC. The chain links TRBV10-3 to TRBJ1-3; D is possibly TRBD1 (5 bases). The read falls 3 residues short of the CDR3 end, and the missing part is taken from the germline J gene. V lost 9 bases, J lost 0 bases, and 12 bases lay in between. The V gene's germline CDR1 is ENHRY and CDR2 SYGVKD. The CDR3 runs 14 residues.

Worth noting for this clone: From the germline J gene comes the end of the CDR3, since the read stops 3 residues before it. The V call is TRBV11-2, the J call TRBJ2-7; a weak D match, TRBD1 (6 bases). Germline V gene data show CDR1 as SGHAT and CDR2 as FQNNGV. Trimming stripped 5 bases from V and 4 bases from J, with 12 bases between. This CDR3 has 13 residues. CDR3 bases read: TGTGCCAGCAGCGCCTGGACAGATTACGAG. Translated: CASSAWTDYE. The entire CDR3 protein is CASSAWTDYEQYF.

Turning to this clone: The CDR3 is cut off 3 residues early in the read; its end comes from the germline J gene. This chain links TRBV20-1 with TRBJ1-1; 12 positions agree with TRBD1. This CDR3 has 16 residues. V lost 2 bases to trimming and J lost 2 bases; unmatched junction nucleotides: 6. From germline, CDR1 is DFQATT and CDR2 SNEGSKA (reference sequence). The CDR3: CSARFFGTGGNTEAFF. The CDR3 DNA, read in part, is TGCAGTGCTAGATTTTTTGGGACAGGGGGCAACACTGAA.

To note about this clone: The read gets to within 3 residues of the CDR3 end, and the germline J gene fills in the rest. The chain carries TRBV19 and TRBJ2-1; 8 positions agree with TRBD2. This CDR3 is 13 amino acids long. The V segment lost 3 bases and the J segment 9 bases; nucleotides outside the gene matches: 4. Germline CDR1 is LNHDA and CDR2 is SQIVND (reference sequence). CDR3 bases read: TGTGCCAGTAGTATCATAGCGGGGAGTGAG. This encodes CASSIIAGSE. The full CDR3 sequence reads CASSIIAGSEQFF.

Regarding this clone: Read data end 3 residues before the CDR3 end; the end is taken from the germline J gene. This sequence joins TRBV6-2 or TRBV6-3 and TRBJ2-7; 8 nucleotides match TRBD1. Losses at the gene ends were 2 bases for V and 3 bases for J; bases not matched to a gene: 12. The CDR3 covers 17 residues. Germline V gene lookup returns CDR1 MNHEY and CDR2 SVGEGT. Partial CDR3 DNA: TGTGCCAGCAGTTACACCCTCGGCCTTGACAGGGGCTACGAG. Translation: CASSYTLGLDRGYE. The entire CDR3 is CASSYTLGLDRGYEQYF.

Incomplete CDR3 DNA: TGTGCCAGTAGTATCATCGAAGGGACAGGTCCGTCTGGC. Translation gives CASSIIEGTGPSG. The entire CDR3 protein is CASSIIEGTGPSGYTF. The J gene is TRBJ1-2, the V gene TRBV19; 8 positions agree with TRBD1. The read terminates 3 residues ahead of where the CDR3 ends, so the germline J gene completes it. The CDR3 is 16 residues long. Germline assignment: CDR1 LNHDA and CDR2 SQIVND (reference sequence). V dropped 3 bases and J dropped 7; count of bases not matched to a gene: 13. The complete variable domain, with remaining parts taken from reference TRBV19 and TRBJ1-2, reads DGGITQSPKYLFRKEGQNVTLSCEQNLNHDAMYWYRQDPGQGLRLIYYSQIVNDFQKGDIAEGYSVSREKKESFPLTVTSAQKNPTAFYLCASSIIEGTGPSGYTFGSGTRLTVV.

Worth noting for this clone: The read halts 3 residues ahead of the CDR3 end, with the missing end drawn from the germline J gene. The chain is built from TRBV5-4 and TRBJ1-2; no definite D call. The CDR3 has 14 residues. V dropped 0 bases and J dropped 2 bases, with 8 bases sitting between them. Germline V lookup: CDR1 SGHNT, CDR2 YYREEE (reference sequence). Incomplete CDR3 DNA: TGTGCCAGCAGCTTGGGACTCACCAACTATGGC. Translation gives CASSLGLTNYG. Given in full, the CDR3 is CASSLGLTNYGYTF.

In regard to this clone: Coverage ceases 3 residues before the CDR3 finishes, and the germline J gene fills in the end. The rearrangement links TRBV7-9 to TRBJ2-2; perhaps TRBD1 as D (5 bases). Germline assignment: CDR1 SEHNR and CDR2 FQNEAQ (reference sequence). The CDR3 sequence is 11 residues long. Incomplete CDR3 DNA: TGTGCCAGCAGCCAGGGCGAAAAG. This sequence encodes CASSQGEK. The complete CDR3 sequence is CASSQGEKLFF.